Presented here are 18 T cell receptor beta chains from one specimen sequenced in a study of blood T cell repertoires in COVID-19. Profiling relied on immunoSEQ multiplex PCR, and the TCRdb table lists in-frame clones only, not all of them. The table has 300,000 to 400,000 clones, roughly 87% seen once. Material: PBMCs or T cells enriched from blood (not recorded which). The receptors stem from a woman aged 25 to 39 who had recovered from COVID-19.

This sequence joins TRBV9 and TRBJ1-3; possibly TRBD1 for D (6 bases). CDR1 and CDR2 (germline): SGDLS, YYNGEE. The V and J ends lost 0 bases and 0 bases respectively, with 10 bases between them. CDR3 length: 16 residues. In nucleotides, the CDR3 is TGTGCCAGCAGCGTAGCAGGACAGATCTCTGGAAACACCATATATTTT. Encoded protein: CASSVAGQISGNTIYF.

This clone was found a few times. This rearrangement joins TRBV5-1 to TRBJ1-1, with D possibly being TRBD1 (5 bases). V gave up 3 bases and J gave up 1 base, with 7 bases separating them. Germline V gives CDR1 SGHRS, CDR2 YFSETQ. This CDR3 spans 13 amino acids. The CDR3 region is CASSWGENTEAFF. The CDR3 DNA reads TGCGCCAGCAGCTGGGGCGAGAACACTGAAGCTTTCTTT.

The chain is built from TRBV3-1 (or the pseudogene TRBV3-2) and TRBJ2-6; 9 nucleotides line up with TRBD1. Looked up from germline, CDR1 is LGHDT and CDR2 is YNNKEL (reference sequence). V lost 0 bases, J lost 2 bases, and 8 bases stayed unmatched. CDR3 size: 19 residues. The CDR3 here is CASSQDWRDRDPGANVLTF. As DNA, the CDR3 is TGTGCCAGCAGCCAAGATTGGAGGGACAGGGACCCTGGGGCCAACGTCCTGACTTTC.

The chain is built from TRBV21-1 and TRBJ2-7; the table's D call, TRBD2, has no DNA check behind it. TRBV21-1 corresponds to a pseudogene. This CDR3 contains 15 residues. The CDR3 spells CASSKEDSRGYEQYF. The CDR3, as DNA: TGTGCCAGCAGCAAAGAAGACTCCCGGGGCTACGAGCAGTACTTC.

The chain carries TRBV5-1 and TRBJ1-6, with a possible D match to TRBD1 (5 bases). The V gene lost 5 bases and the J gene lost 7 bases, with 16 bases spanning the gap. CDR1 and CDR2 from the germline V gene are SGHRS and YFSETQ. There are 15 residues in the CDR3. This CDR3 is CASSFRDSGNSPLHF. The CDR3 DNA follows: TGCGCCAGCAGTTTCCGGGACTCGGGGAATTCACCCCTCCACTTT.

The sample holds one count of this clone. V usage is TRBV12-3 or TRBV12-4 and J usage is TRBJ1-4; D possibly corresponds to TRBD1 (5 bases). CDR3 size: 12 residues. V gave up 7 bases and J gave up 11 bases, with 14 bases separating them. The CDR3: CASTTRRGKLFF. The CDR3 DNA follows: TGTGCCAGCACCACCCGGCGGGGGAAACTGTTTTTT.

The gene calls are TRBV24-1 and TRBJ2-3; D remains unclear. CDR3 length: 13 amino acids. Deletions cut 9 bases from V and 0 bases from J, with 9 bases between. Germline V CDR1 and CDR2: KGHDR, SFDVKD. The CDR3 DNA sequence: TGTGCCACCCGGAGAGGTAGCACAGATACGCAGTATTTT. It translates to CATRRGSTDTQYF.

V usage is TRBV4-1 and J usage is TRBJ1-4; D call uncertain. CDR3 length equals 16 residues. The germline CDR1 and CDR2 sequences are MGHRA and YSYEKL. Between the trimmed V and J ends, which lost 0 bases and 10 bases, there was a span of 18 bases. In DNA form, the CDR3 reads TGCGCCAGCAGCCAAGAATCAGAGGTCCTGCAGCGAAAACTGTTTTTT. Amino acid sequence: CASSQESEVLQRKLFF.

The CDR3 coding sequence is TGCACCAGCAGCCGAGGCACAGGGCGAGGAGACTATGGCTACACCTTC. It yields the protein CTSSRGTGRGDYGYTF. This chain joins TRBV1 and TRBJ1-2; no check of the table's D call, TRBD1, against the DNA was made. TRBV1 is classified as a pseudogene. This CDR3 comprises 16 residues.

A single count supports this clone. The V call is TRBV30, the J call TRBJ1-4; D may be TRBD1 (5 bases). CDR1 and CDR2 from the germline V gene are GTSNPN and SVGIG (reference sequence). This CDR3 has 13 amino acids. Deletions cut 5 bases from V and 7 bases from J, with 14 bases between. The CDR3 spells CAWSRGEGEKLFF. CDR3 coding DNA: TGTGCCTGGTCTCGAGGGGAGGGTGAAAAACTGTTTTTT.

This chain connects TRBV5-1 to TRBJ1-2; TRBD1 matches at 8 bases. The V gene end was trimmed by 1 base and the J gene end by 5 bases; junction bases not matched to a gene: 10. CDR1 is SGHRS and CDR2 is YFSETQ in the germline V gene. This CDR3 contains 16 residues. The CDR3 region is CASSLPQGAQAYGYTF. The DNA for the CDR3 is TGCGCCAGCAGCTTGCCGCAGGGGGCACAGGCGTATGGCTACACCTTC.

This chain connects TRBV7-9 to TRBJ1-2; TRBD1 matches 7 bases. The CDR3 is made up of 13 amino acids. Germline V gene lookup returns CDR1 SEHNR and CDR2 FQNEAQ (reference sequence). V was pared by 4 bases and J by 5 bases, with 4 bases of the junction left unmatched. In nucleotides, the CDR3 is TGTGCCAGCAGCTACGGGACAGAGTATGGCTACACCTTC. Translating it yields CASSYGTEYGYTF. The variable domain in full, with the rest retrieved from reference TRBV7-9 and TRBJ1-2, is DTGVSQNPRHKITKRGQNVTFRCDPISEHNRLYWYRQTLGQGPEFLTYFQNEAQLEKSRLLSDRFSAERPKGSFSTLEIQRTEQGDSAMYLCASSYGTEYGYTFGSGTRLTVV.

The table lists this clone with a few counts. The genes are TRBV5-1 and TRBJ1-2; D remains unclear. Germline-derived CDR1 and CDR2 are SGHRS and YFSETQ. The CDR3 totals 16 residues. V was shortened by 0 bases and J by 0 bases, with 12 bases between the two germline ends. Written as DNA, the CDR3 is TGCGCCAGCAGCTTGGAGGCAGGCAGCTCTAACTATGGCTACACCTTC. This gives the protein CASSLEAGSSNYGYTF.

This chain joins TRBV18 and TRBJ2-7, with 9 bases lining up with TRBD1. The CDR3 spans 15 residues. Germline CDR1 reads KGHSH; CDR2 reads LQKENI. J lost 3 bases, V lost 4 bases, and 7 bases had no gene match. CDR3 DNA: TGTGCCAGCTCACTAGGGGGACAGGGTTTCTACGAGCAGTACTTC. It is translated as CASSLGGQGFYEQYF.

The CDR3 protein is CASSWEAGPIYEQYF. The CDR3 DNA is TGTGCCAGCAGCTGGGAGGCGGGACCTATTTACGAGCAGTACTTC. This chain connects TRBV7-6 to TRBJ2-7, with D possibly TRBD2 on 6 matching bases. Trimming removed 4 bases at V and 4 bases at J, with 17 bases between. CDR1 and CDR2 (germline): SGHVS, FNYEAQ. There are 15 residues in the CDR3.

The genes are TRBV5-1 and TRBJ2-3, with 8 nucleotides matching TRBD1. CDR3 length equals 14 residues. The J segment lost 0 bases and the V segment lost 7 bases, leaving 4 bases of the junction unmatched. Germline V gene data show CDR1 as SGHRS and CDR2 as YFSETQ. The CDR3 DNA reads TGCGCCAGCGGCCAGGGGGCAAGCACAGATACGCAGTATTTT. Protein: CASGQGASTDTQYF.

This clone has a single count. V usage is TRBV7-2 and J usage is TRBJ2-7, with TRBD1 matching over 9 bases. The CDR3 runs 14 residues. V shed 0 bases, J shed 3 bases, and the junction held 0 bases outside the gene matches. From germline, CDR1 is SGHTA and CDR2 FQGNSA. The CDR3 loop reads CASSLAGQGYEQYF. As DNA, the CDR3 is TGTGCCAGCAGCTTAGCGGGACAGGGCTACGAGCAGTACTTC.

The DNA for the CDR3 is TGCGCCAGCAGTGGGAAGAGGGAACGGCCACTCAACACTGAAGCTTTCTTT. Encoded protein: CASSGKRERPLNTEAFF. The chain carries TRBV10-1 and TRBJ1-1; no reliable D call. The CDR3 is 17 residues long. The ends were cut back, 4 bases at V and 2 bases at J, with 20 bases in the middle. Germline loops: CDR1 WNHNN, CDR2 SYGVQD (reference sequence).